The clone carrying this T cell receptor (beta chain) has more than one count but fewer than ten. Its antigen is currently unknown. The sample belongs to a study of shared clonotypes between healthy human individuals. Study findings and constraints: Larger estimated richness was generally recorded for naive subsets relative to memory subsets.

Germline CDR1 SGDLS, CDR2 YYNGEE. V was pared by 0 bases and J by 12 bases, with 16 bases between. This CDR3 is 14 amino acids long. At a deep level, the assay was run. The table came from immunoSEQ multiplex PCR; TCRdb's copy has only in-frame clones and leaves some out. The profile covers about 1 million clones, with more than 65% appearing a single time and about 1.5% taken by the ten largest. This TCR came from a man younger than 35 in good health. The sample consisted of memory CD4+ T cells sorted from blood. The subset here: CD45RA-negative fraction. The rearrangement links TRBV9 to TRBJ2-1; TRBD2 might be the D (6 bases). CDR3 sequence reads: CASSVGVGAGGQFF. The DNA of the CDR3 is TGTGCCAGCAGCGTAGGGGTGGGCGCCGGGGGGCAGTTCTTC.